The source of this TCR beta chain is a study of CD8+ T cells in alopecia areata. Findings of the study overall: Scalp lesions, especially in alopecia totalis/universalis, had higher clonality than normal scalp.

CDR1 is SQVTM and CDR2 is ANQGSEA in the germline V gene. With V trimmed by 4 bases and J by 7 bases, 11 bases remained unmatched. The CDR3 spans 14 residues. RNA, once extracted, was reverse transcribed into cDNA for use as the sequencing template. Produced via immunoSEQ multiplex PCR; TCRdb's table is partial and in-frame only. Counted here are around 120,000 clones, 35% to 45% occurring once; the ten biggest clones make up approximately 2.8%. With regard to this clone: The antigen remains unidentified.

This TCR derives from a human donor with alopecia areata. The sequencing sample was made of CD4+ T cells sorted from blood. V gene TRBV29-1 combines with J gene TRBJ2-5; TRBD2 aligns across 8 bases. CDR3 protein: CSVATGGVTRTQYF. In DNA, the CDR3 is TGCAGCGTTGCGACGGGGGGGGTTACGCGGACCCAGTACTTC.